Shown below are 26 T cell receptor beta chains from a single sample sequenced in a study of cytomegalovirus exposure and HLA in healthy donors. PCR was performed using 60 Vbeta and 13 Jbeta primers. The table came from immunoSEQ multiplex PCR; TCRdb's copy has only in-frame clones and leaves some out. The sample consists of approximately 100,000 clones, roughly 75% of them appearing once. Sequenced input: PBMCs. These receptors were taken from a male donor in good health and CMV-seropositive.

CDR3 sequence reads: CASSLRQGWGTDTQYF. CDR3 DNA sequence: TGTGCCAGCAGCTTAAGACAGGGGTGGGGCACAGATACGCAGTATTTT. The chain couples TRBV5-6 to TRBJ2-3; 8 bases map to TRBD1. V was pared by 2 bases and J by 1 base, with 6 bases of the junction left unmatched. In germline, CDR1 is SGHDT, CDR2 YYEEEE. The CDR3 covers 16 residues.

The chain uses TRBV10-3 and TRBJ1-5; 7 bases agree with TRBD1. The CDR3 covers 13 residues. CDR1 and CDR2 (germline): ENHRY, SYGVKD. V gave up 6 bases and J gave up 5 bases; unmatched junction bases: 4. In DNA form, the CDR3 reads TGTGCCATCAGAAGGGACAGCGATCAGCCCCAGCATTTT. Amino acids: CAIRRDSDQPQHF.

The CDR3 protein is CASSLPGGNQPQHF. CDR3 nucleotides: TGTGCCAGCAGCTTACCCGGGGGCAATCAGCCCCAGCATTTT. The V and J genes are TRBV7-2 and TRBJ1-5; no reliable D call. The germline gives CDR1 SGHTA, CDR2 FQGNSA. CDR3 length: 14 residues. V shed 2 bases and J shed 2 bases, with 7 bases lying between them.

The chain couples TRBV5-5 to TRBJ1-4, with D tentatively TRBD1 (5 bases). The CDR3 runs to 15 residues. The germline CDR1 and CDR2 sequences are SGHKS and YYEKEE (reference sequence). Trimming pared 2 bases from V and 6 bases from J, leaving 14 bases between. In DNA, the CDR3 is TGTGCCAGCAGCTTAAACCCCGACAGTTATGAAAAACTGTTTTTT. It is translated as CASSLNPDSYEKLFF.

The V call is TRBV13, the J call TRBJ2-7; the match to TRBD2 covers 9 bases. Germline V lookup: CDR1 PRHDT, CDR2 FYEKMQ (reference sequence). Unmatched junction bases numbered 2, after V lost 0 bases and J lost 5 bases. The CDR3 covers 14 residues. CDR3 region: CASSLGRGGNEQYF. The CDR3 coding sequence is TGTGCCAGCAGCTTAGGGCGGGGGGGCAACGAGCAGTACTTC.

V and J are TRBV11-3 and TRBJ2-1; 9 nucleotides align to TRBD2. Germline CDR1 SGHNT, CDR2 YENEEA. The CDR3 covers 17 residues. Unmatched junction bases numbered 18, after V lost 6 bases and J lost 9 bases. CDR3 nucleotide sequence: TGTGCCAGCAGTCATATGGGCCGGGGCGGGGGGGCAGGTGAGCAGTTCTTC. This encodes CASSHMGRGGGAGEQFF.

The chain combines TRBV5-6 with TRBJ1-6; unclear D gene. CDR1 and CDR2 from the germline V gene are SGHDT and YYEEEE. The CDR3 sequence is 14 residues long. The ends were cut back, 4 bases at V and 5 bases at J, with 10 bases in the middle. In DNA, the CDR3 is TGTGCCAGCAGCATCCCCAACAATAATTCACCCCTCCACTTT. Translation: CASSIPNNNSPLHF.

This clone was counted a single time. The rearrangement uses TRBV7-9 and TRBJ1-5, with 7 bases aligning to TRBD1. The CDR3 spans 13 residues. V gave up 5 bases and J gave up 6 bases; unmatched junction bases: 4. Germline CDR1 SEHNR, CDR2 FQNEAQ (reference sequence). CDR3 in amino acids: CASSIDRVQPQHF. The CDR3 DNA follows: TGTGCCAGCAGCATCGACAGGGTTCAGCCCCAGCATTTT.

Comments on this clone: The germline gene is not matched at one end of the junction; a read error may be the cause. This rearrangement joins TRBV19 to TRBJ1-2; possible D gene TRBD1, 6 bases. From germline, CDR1 is LNHDA and CDR2 SQIVND (reference sequence). The CDR3 contains 16 residues. The CDR3 nucleotides read TGTGCCAGTAGTCTAAAGACAGGAACAGCTAACTATGGCTACGCCTTC. Translation gives CASSLKTGTANYGYAF.

The chain has TRBV9 and TRBJ2-5; 10 bases are a match to TRBD1. The CDR3 is made up of 15 amino acids. Germline assignment: CDR1 SGDLS and CDR2 YYNGEE. After removal of 3 bases from V and 3 bases from J, the junction contained 5 bases not matched to a gene. CDR3 in DNA: TGTGCCAGCAGCGCCTCCGGGACAGGGGAAGAGACCCAGTACTTC. It codes for CASSASGTGEETQYF.

This sequence joins TRBV10-3 and TRBJ1-4, with D possibly being TRBD1 (6 bases). Trimming cost V 0 bases and J 6 bases, with 23 bases left between them. Germline V lookup: CDR1 ENHRY, CDR2 SYGVKD. The CDR3 covers 19 residues. CDR3 coding DNA: TGTGCCATCAGTGAGTCGAGGTGGCAGGGGTTGCAGTCGGATGAAAAACTGTTTTTT. Translation gives CAISESRWQGLQSDEKLFF.

The chain employs TRBV19 and TRBJ1-1, with a tentative D call TRBD1 (5 bases). Trimming pared 3 bases from V and 7 bases from J, leaving 12 bases between. Germline V gene sequence: CDR1 LNHDA, CDR2 SQIVND (reference sequence). The CDR3 totals 13 residues. The CDR3 DNA reads as TGTGCCAGTAGTATGCTAGTGACAGTTGAAGCTTTCTTT. Encoded protein: CASSMLVTVEAFF.

This chain links TRBV5-6 with TRBJ2-7; 12 bases are shared with TRBD1. J was trimmed by 5 bases and V by 4 bases; bases with no gene match: 7. The V gene's germline CDR1 is SGHDT and CDR2 YYEEEE. The CDR3 runs 15 residues. The CDR3 loop reads CASSGGTGGVNEQYF. The CDR3, as DNA: TGTGCCAGCAGCGGCGGGACAGGGGGCGTGAACGAGCAGTACTTC.

This clone occurred a few times. The V call is TRBV4-3, the J call TRBJ2-1; TRBD2 aligns across 7 bases. This CDR3 is built from 16 residues. Germline V CDR1 and CDR2: LGHNA, YSLEER. The V segment lost 0 bases and the J segment 3 bases; nucleotides outside the gene matches: 5. Written as DNA, the CDR3 is TGCGCCAGCAGCCAAGATTTGGCGGGGGTCTACAATGAGCAGTTCTTC. This gives the protein CASSQDLAGVYNEQFF.

The genes are TRBV25-1 and TRBJ2-7; 11 nucleotides align to TRBD2. The CDR3 has 15 amino acids. V shed 3 bases, J shed 2 bases, and the junction held 3 bases outside the gene matches. Per germline, CDR1 MGHDK and CDR2 SYGVNS. The CDR3 sequence is CASSDGTSGPYEQYF. In DNA, the CDR3 is TGTGCCAGCAGTGATGGGACTAGCGGACCCTACGAGCAGTACTTC.

This clone was recorded only once. The chain links TRBV5-1 to TRBJ2-5; TRBD2 agrees at 10 bases. The CDR3 runs to 16 residues. The V segment lost 4 bases and the J segment 1 base; nucleotides outside the gene matches: 7. Germline loops: CDR1 SGHRS, CDR2 YFSETQ. This chain's CDR3 is CASSQRTSGRQETQYF. Written as DNA, the CDR3 is TGCGCCAGCAGCCAGAGGACTAGCGGTCGCCAAGAGACCCAGTACTTC.

V gene TRBV28 combines with J gene TRBJ1-2; D remains unclear. The CDR3 spans 15 residues. Germline V gene data show CDR1 as MDHEN and CDR2 as SYDVKM. Trimming removed 1 base from V and 4 bases from J, with 13 bases in between. CDR3 in amino acids: CASSLSGGSGYGYTF. For the CDR3, the DNA is TGTGCCAGCAGTTTATCAGGAGGGTCCGGCTATGGCTACACCTTC.

The chain has TRBV7-8 and TRBJ2-1; D is possibly TRBD2 (7 bases). This CDR3 region has 19 residues. The ends were cut back, 5 bases at V and 4 bases at J, with 27 bases in the middle. Germline CDR1 reads SGHVS; CDR2 reads FQNEAQ. CDR3 sequence (DNA): TGTGCCAGCAGCCCTCCCCGGCGTTCGGCGGGGGCCACATACAATGAGCAGTTCTTC. This encodes CASSPPRRSAGATYNEQFF.

This clone was counted a single time. The rearrangement joins TRBV9 to TRBJ1-2; 8 nucleotides agree with TRBD1. This CDR3 comprises 12 residues. Germline-derived CDR1 and CDR2 are SGDLS and YYNGEE. Trimming at V came to 2 bases and at J to 6 bases, leaving 0 bases not matched to a gene. Here the CDR3 DNA reads TGTGCCAGCAGCGTGGACAGGGATGGCTACACCTTC. Translating it yields CASSVDRDGYTF. Based on the CDR3 plus reference TRBV9 and TRBJ1-2, the full variable domain is DSGVTQTPKHLITATGQRVTLRCSPRSGDLSVYWYQQSLDQGLQFLIQYYNGEERAKGNILERFSAQQFPDLHSELNLSSLELGDSALYFCASSVDRDGYTFGSGTRLTVV.

CDR3 in amino acids: CASSPAAETQYF. In nucleotides, the CDR3 is TGTGCCAGTAGTCCCGCGGCGGAGACCCAGTACTTC. The chain recombines TRBV19 with TRBJ2-5; D is undetermined. V lost 5 bases to trimming and J lost 5 bases, with 9 bases between them. This CDR3 region has 12 residues. In germline, CDR1 is LNHDA, CDR2 SQIVND (reference sequence).

J is TRBJ1-6 and V is TRBV6-6; the match to TRBD1 covers 7 bases. Germline V gene sequence: CDR1 MNHNY, CDR2 SVGAGI (reference sequence). CDR3 size: 15 residues. J gave up 7 bases and V 6 bases, and 9 bases lay outside the gene matches. The CDR3 region is CASRNLRDSNSPLHF. In DNA, the CDR3 is TGTGCCAGCAGAAACCTACGGGACAGCAATTCACCCCTCCACTTT.

The CDR3 loop reads CASGGVSLNQPQHF. The CDR3 DNA reads TGTGCCAGCGGGGGGGTTTCCCTCAATCAGCCCCAGCATTTT. The V call is TRBV28, the J call TRBJ1-5, with D perhaps matching TRBD1 (5 bases). V lost 8 bases to trimming and J lost 3 bases, with 14 bases between them. Germline loops: CDR1 MDHEN, CDR2 SYDVKM. CDR3 length equals 14 residues. The variable domain in full, with the rest retrieved from reference TRBV28 and TRBJ1-5, is DVKVTQSSRYLVKRTGEKVFLECVQDMDHENMFWYRQDPGLGLRLIYFSYDVKMKEKGDIPEGYSVSREKKERFSLILESASTNQTSMYLCASGGVSLNQPQHFGDGTRLSIL.

This chain uses TRBV30 with TRBJ2-7; D is perhaps TRBD2 (6 bases). The CDR3 covers 14 residues. The germline V gene encodes CDR1 GTSNPN and CDR2 SVGIG (reference sequence). Trimming shortened V by 3 bases and J by 0 bases, and 12 bases separated the two germline ends. The CDR3 reads CAWSRNSGSYEQYF. Written as DNA, the CDR3 is TGTGCCTGGAGCAGGAATAGCGGCTCCTACGAGCAGTACTTC.

This chain links TRBV6-4 with TRBJ2-1; maybe TRBD2 (7 bases). CDR3 length: 15 amino acids. CDR1 is MRHNA and CDR2 is SNTAGT in the germline V gene. V lost 2 bases and J 10 bases, leaving 18 bases between the germline ends. CDR3 region: CASSDGKGGPEEQFF. The CDR3 bases are TGTGCCAGCAGTGACGGGAAGGGGGGGCCGGAGGAGCAGTTCTTC.

This clone was seen a few times. The chain is built from TRBV5-6 and TRBJ1-5; D might be TRBD1 (5 bases). The CDR3 consists of 15 residues. Germline values: CDR1 SGHDT, CDR2 YYEEEE. The V end lost 4 bases, the J end lost 2 bases, and 13 bases lay between the germline ends. The CDR3 nucleotides are TGTGCCAGCAGCCCCCGACAGTCGGGCAATCAGCCCCAGCATTTT. The encoded protein is CASSPRQSGNQPQHF. The full variable domain, with the rest looked up from reference TRBV5-6 and TRBJ1-5, is DAGVTQSPTHLIKTRGQQVTLRCSPKSGHDTVSWYQQALGQGPQFIFQYYEEEERQRGNFPDRFSGHQFPNYSSELNVNALLLGDSALYLCASSPRQSGNQPQHFGDGTRLSIL.

This rearrangement joins TRBV7-9 to TRBJ1-2, with TRBD1 matching over 12 bases. With V trimmed by 5 bases and J by 6 bases, 13 bases remained unmatched. CDR1 SEHNR and CDR2 FQNEAQ come from the germline V gene (reference sequence). The CDR3 has 17 amino acids. The CDR3 DNA follows: TGTGCCAGCAGCCCGCAGAGGGGTCGGGACAGGGGGCATGGCTACACCTTC. It encodes CASSPQRGRDRGHGYTF.